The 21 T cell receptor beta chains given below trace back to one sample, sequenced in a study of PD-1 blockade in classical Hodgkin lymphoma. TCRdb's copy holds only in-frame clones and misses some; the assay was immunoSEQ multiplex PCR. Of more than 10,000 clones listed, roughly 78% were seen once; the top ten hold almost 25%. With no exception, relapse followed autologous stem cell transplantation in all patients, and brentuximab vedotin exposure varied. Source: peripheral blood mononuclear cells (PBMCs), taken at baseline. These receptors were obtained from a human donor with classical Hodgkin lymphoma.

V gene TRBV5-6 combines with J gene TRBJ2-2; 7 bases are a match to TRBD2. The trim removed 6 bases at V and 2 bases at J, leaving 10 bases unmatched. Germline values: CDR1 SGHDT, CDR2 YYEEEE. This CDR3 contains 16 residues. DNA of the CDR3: TGTGCCAGCATCCGACGCGGGGGAACTAACACCGGGGAGCTGTTTTTT. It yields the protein CASIRRGGTNTGELFF.

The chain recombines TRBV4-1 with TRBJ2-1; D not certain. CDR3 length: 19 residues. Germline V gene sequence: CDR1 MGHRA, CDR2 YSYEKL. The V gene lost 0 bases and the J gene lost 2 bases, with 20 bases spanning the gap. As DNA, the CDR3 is TGCGCCAGCAGCCAAGATCGGGTTTTAATAGCCCCCACCTACAATGAGCAGTTCTTC. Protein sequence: CASSQDRVLIAPTYNEQFF.

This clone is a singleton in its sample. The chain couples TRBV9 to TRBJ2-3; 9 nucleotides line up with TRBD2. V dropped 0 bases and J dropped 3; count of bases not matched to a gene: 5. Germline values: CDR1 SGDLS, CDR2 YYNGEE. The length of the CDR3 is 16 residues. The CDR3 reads CASSVEGLAKTDTQYF. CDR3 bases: TGTGCCAGCAGCGTAGAGGGACTAGCAAAAACAGATACGCAGTATTTT.

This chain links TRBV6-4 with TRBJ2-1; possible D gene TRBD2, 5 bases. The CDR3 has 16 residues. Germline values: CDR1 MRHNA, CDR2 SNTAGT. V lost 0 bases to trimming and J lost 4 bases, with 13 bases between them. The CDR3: CASSDSVTRPYNEQFF. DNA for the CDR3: TGTGCCAGCAGTGACTCGGTAACTAGGCCGTACAATGAGCAGTTCTTC.

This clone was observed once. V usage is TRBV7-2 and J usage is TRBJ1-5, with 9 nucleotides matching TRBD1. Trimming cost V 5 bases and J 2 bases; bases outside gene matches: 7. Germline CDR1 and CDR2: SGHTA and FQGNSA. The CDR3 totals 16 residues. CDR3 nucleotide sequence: TGTGCCAGCAGCATATGGACAGGGGTACGCAATCAGCCCCAGCATTTT. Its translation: CASSIWTGVRNQPQHF.

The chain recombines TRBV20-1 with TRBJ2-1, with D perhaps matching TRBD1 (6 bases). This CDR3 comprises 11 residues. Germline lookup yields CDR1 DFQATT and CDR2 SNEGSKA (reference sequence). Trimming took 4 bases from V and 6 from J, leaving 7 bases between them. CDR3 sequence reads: CSANRVNEQFF. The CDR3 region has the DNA TGCAGTGCTAACAGGGTCAATGAGCAGTTCTTC.

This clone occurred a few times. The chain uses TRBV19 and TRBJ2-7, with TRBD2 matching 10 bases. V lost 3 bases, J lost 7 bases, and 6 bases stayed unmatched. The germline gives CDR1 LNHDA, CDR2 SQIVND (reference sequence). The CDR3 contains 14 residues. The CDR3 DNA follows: TGTGCCAGTAGTATCGGGCTAGCGGGAGTTGAGCAGTACTTC. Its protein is CASSIGLAGVEQYF. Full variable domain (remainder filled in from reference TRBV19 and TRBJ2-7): DGGITQSPKYLFRKEGQNVTLSCEQNLNHDAMYWYRQDPGQGLRLIYYSQIVNDFQKGDIAEGYSVSREKKESFPLTVTSAQKNPTAFYLCASSIGLAGVEQYFGPGTRLTVT.

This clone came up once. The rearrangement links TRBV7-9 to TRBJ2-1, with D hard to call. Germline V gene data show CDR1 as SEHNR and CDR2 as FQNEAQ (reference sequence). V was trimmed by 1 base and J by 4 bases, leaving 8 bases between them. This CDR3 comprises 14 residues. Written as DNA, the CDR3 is TGTGCCAGCAGCTTAGGAATATGGTACAATGAGCAGTTCTTC. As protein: CASSLGIWYNEQFF.

CDR3 region: CASRKRGNEEQYV. The DNA for the CDR3 is TGTGCCAGCAGGAAGAGGGGAAACGAAGAGCAGTACGTC. V usage is TRBV5-5 and J usage is TRBJ2-7; D tentatively reads TRBD1 or TRBD2 (5 bases each). CDR3 length: 13 residues. Trimming stripped 5 bases from V and 7 bases from J, with 16 bases between. Germline CDR1 reads SGHKS; CDR2 reads YYEKEE (reference sequence).

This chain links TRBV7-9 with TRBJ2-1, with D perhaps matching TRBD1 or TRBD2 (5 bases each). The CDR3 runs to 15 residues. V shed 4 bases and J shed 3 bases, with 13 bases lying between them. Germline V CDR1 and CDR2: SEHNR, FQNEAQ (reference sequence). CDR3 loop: CASSSSGTIYNEQFF. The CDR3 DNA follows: TGTGCCAGCAGCTCTTCCGGGACGATCTACAATGAGCAGTTCTTC.

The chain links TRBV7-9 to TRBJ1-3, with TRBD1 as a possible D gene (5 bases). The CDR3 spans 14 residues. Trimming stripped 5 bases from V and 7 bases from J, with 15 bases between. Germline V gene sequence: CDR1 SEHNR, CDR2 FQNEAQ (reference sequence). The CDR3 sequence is CASSVAGRGNTIYF. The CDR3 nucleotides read TGTGCCAGCAGCGTCGCCGGGAGGGGCAACACCATATATTTT.

CDR3 sequence: CASGTTSGRVTDTQYF. DNA of the CDR3: TGTGCTAGTGGCACCACTAGCGGGAGGGTGACAGATACGCAGTATTTT. The chain employs TRBV12-5 and TRBJ2-3; 13 bases are a match to TRBD2. The CDR3 is 16 amino acids. The germline V gene encodes CDR1 LGHNT and CDR2 FRNRAP. Trimming took 6 bases from V and 3 from J; bases not matched to a gene: 6.

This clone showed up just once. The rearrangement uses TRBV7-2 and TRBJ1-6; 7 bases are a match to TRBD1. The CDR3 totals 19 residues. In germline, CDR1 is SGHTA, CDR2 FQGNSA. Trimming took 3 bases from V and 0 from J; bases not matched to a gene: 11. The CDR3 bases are TGTGCCAGCAGCTTTGTGTCCGGGACAGAGAGCTCCTATAATTCACCCCTCCACTTT. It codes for CASSFVSGTESSYNSPLHF.

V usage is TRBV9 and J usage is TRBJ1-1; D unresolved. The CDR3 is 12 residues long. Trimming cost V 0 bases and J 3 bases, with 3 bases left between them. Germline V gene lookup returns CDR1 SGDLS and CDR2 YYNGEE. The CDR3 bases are TGTGCCAGCAGCGTAGGGGACACTGAAGCTTTCTTT. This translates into CASSVGDTEAFF.

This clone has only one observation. This CDR3 is CASLTGDSYNEQFF. Written as DNA, the CDR3 is TGTGCCAGCCTAACAGGGGACTCGTACAATGAGCAGTTCTTC. This chain joins TRBV28 and TRBJ2-1, with TRBD1 as a possible D gene (7 bases). The CDR3 runs 14 residues. Germline V gene data show CDR1 as MDHEN and CDR2 as SYDVKM. Trimming took off 8 bases at V and 4 bases at J, with 15 bases between the two ends.

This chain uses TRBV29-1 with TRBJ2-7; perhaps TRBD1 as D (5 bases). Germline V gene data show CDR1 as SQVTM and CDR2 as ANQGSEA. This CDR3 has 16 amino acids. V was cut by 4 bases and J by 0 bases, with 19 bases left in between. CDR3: CSVGGSNRSSSYEQYF. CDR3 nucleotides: TGCAGCGTTGGGGGCTCAAACAGGAGTAGCTCCTACGAGCAGTACTTC.

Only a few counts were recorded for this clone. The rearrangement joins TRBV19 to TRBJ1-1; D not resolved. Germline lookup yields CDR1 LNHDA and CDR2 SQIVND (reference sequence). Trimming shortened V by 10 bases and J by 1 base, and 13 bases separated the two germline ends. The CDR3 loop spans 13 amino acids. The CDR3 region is CATLGRTNTEAFF. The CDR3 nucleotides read TGTGCCACGTTGGGCAGGACGAACACTGAAGCTTTCTTT.

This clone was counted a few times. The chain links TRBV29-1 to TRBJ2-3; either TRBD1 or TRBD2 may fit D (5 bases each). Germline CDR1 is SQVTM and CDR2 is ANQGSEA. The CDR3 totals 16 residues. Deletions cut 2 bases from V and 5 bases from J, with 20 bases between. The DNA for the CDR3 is TGCAGCGTTGAATTTTACGGGACCTACCGGGGAGATACGCAGTATTTT. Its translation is CSVEFYGTYRGDTQYF.

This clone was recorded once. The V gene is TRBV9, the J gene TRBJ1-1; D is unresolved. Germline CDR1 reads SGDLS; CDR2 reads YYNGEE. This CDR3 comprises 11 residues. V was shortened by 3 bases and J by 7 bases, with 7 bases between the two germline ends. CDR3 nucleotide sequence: TGTGCCAGCAGCGCTCAGATTGAAGCTTTCTTT. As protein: CASSAQIEAFF. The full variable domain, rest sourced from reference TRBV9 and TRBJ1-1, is DSGVTQTPKHLITATGQRVTLRCSPRSGDLSVYWYQQSLDQGLQFLIQYYNGEERAKGNILERFSAQQFPDLHSELNLSSLELGDSALYFCASSAQIEAFFGQGTRLTVV.

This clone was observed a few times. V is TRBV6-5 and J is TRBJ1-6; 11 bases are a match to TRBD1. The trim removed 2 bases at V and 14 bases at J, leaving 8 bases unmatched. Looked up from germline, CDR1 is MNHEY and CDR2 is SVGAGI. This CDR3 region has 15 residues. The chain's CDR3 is CASSYGTGGQGALHF. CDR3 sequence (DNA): TGTGCCAGCAGTTACGGGACAGGGGGACAGGGAGCCCTCCACTTT.

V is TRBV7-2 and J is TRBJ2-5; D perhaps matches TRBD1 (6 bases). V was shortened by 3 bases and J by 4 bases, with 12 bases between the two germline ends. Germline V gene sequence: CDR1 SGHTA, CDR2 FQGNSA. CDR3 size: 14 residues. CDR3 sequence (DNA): TGTGCCAGCAGCTTCGGACAGAGGGGAGAGACCCAGTACTTC. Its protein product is CASSFGQRGETQYF.